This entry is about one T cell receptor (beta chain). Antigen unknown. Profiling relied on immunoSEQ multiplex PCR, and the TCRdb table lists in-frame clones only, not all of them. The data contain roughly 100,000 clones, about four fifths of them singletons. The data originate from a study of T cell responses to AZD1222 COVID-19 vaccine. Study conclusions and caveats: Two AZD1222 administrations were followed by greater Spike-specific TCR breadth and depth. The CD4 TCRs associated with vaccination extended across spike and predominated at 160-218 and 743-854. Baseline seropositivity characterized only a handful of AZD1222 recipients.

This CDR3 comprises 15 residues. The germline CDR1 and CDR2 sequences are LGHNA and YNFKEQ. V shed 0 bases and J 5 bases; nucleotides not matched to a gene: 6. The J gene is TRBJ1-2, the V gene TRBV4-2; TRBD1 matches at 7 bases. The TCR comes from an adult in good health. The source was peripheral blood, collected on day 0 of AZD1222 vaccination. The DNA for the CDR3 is TGTGCCAGCAGCCAAGAATCGACAGGGAGGTATGGCTACACCTTC. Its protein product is CASSQESTGRYGYTF.